This T cell receptor beta chain was profiled in a study of blood T cell repertoires in COVID-19. For the study at large: The United States, Italy and Spain provided the acute and convalescent COVID-19 samples. T cells, B-cell-depleted T cells, or PBMCs supplied cDNA or gDNA.

This clone was counted only a few times. Source study methods: Using reference gene primer amplification, nucleated cell counts were estimated. Libraries were prepared by immunoSEQ multiplex PCR; TCRdb keeps only in-frame clonotypes and omits some of them. That table gives V, J and clone size, and the DNA gave D and trimming. The sample holds over 85,000 clones, around 87% seen once. V lost 4 bases and J lost 0, with 5 bases in between. Germline V lookup: CDR1 LNHDA, CDR2 SQIVND (reference sequence). There are 13 residues in the CDR3. This receptor was identified in a human donor with acute or convalescent COVID-19. The donor label of this sample is uncertain. Material: peripheral blood. The chain joins TRBV19 to TRBJ2-3; D not certain. DNA for the CDR3: TGTGCCAGTAGTAGCGGAAGCACAGATACGCAGTATTTT. It translates to CASSSGSTDTQYF. The full variable domain, rest sourced from reference TRBV19 and TRBJ2-3, is DGGITQSPKYLFRKEGQNVTLSCEQNLNHDAMYWYRQDPGQGLRLIYYSQIVNDFQKGDIAEGYSVSREKKESFPLTVTSAQKNPTAFYLCASSSGSTDTQYFGPGTRLTVL.